This T cell receptor (beta chain) came from a study of post-analysis software for immune sequencing data. The study's findings and limits: Higher frequency in patients than in controls was seen for several TRBV segments, with TRBV5-6, TRBV5-1 and TRBV20-1 among them.

TCR beta cDNA libraries had unique molecular identifiers. A single record per CDR3 protein comes from TCRdb applying MiXCR to the PCR reads. The sample lists some 500,000 distinct CDR3 sequences, 40% to 55% occurring once. Germline V gene sequence: CDR1 SQVTM, CDR2 ANQGSEA. There are 13 residues in the CDR3. V lost 4 bases and J lost 3, with 10 bases in between. This clonotype has more than one count but fewer than ten. The target antigen is unknown. The V call is TRBV29-1, the J call TRBJ1-5, with D tentatively TRBD1 (5 bases). This receptor was taken from a girl aged 5 to 17 with multiple sclerosis. The specimen was blood. The CDR3 loop is CSVGDGANQPQHF. Written as DNA, the CDR3 is TGCAGCGTTGGGGACGGAGCCAATCAGCCCCAGCATTTT.